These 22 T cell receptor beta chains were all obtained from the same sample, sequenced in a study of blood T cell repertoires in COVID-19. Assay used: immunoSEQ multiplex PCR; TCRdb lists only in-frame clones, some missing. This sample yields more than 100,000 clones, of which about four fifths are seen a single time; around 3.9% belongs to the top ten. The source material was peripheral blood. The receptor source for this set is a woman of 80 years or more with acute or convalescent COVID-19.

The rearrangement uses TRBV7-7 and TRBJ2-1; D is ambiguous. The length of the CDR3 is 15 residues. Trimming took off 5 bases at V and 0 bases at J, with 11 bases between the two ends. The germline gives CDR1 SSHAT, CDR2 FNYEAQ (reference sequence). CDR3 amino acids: CASSHGLSSYNEQFF. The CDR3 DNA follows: TGTGCCAGCAGCCACGGGTTGAGCTCCTACAATGAGCAGTTCTTC. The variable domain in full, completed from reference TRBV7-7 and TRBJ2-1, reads GAGVSQSPRYKVTKRGQDVTLRCDPISSHATLYWYQQALGQGPEFLTYFNYEAQPDKSGLPSDRFSAERPEGSISTLTIQRTEQRDSAMYRCASSHGLSSYNEQFFGPGTRLTVL.

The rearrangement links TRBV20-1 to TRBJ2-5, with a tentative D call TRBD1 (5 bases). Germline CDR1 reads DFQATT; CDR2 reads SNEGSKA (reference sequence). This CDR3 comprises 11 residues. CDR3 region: CSLRALETQYF. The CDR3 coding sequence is TGCAGCCTCAGGGCCCTGGAGACCCAGTACTTC.

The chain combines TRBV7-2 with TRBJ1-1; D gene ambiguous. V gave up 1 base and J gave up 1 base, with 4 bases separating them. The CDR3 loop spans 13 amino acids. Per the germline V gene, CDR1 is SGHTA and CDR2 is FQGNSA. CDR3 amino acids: CASSLDRNTEAFF. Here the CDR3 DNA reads TGTGCCAGCAGCTTAGATCGGAACACTGAAGCTTTCTTT.

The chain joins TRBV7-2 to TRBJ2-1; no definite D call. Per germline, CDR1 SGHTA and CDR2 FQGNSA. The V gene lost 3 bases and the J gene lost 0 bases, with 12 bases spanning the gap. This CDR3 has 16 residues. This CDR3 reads CASSFSRGSSYNEQFF. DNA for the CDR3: TGTGCCAGCAGCTTCTCCCGCGGTAGCTCCTACAATGAGCAGTTCTTC.

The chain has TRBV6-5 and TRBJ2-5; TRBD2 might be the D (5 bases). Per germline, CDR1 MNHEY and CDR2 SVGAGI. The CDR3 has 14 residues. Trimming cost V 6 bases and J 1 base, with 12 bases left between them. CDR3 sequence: CASRMTKRQETQYF. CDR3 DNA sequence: TGTGCCAGCAGGATGACTAAGCGCCAAGAGACCCAGTACTTC.

The CDR3 coding sequence is TGTGCCAGCAGCAGTGACAGAGGCGATGAGCAGTTCTTC. It translates to CASSSDRGDEQFF. The rearrangement uses TRBV21-1 and TRBJ2-1; TRBD1, the table's D call, lacks a check against the DNA. TRBV21-1 is termed a pseudogene. There are 13 residues in the CDR3.

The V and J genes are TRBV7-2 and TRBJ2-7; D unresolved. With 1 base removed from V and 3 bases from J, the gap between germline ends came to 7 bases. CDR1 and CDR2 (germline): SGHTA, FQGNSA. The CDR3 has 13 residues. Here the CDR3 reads CASSLEAGYEQYF. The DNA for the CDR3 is TGTGCCAGCAGCTTAGAAGCCGGCTACGAGCAGTACTTC.

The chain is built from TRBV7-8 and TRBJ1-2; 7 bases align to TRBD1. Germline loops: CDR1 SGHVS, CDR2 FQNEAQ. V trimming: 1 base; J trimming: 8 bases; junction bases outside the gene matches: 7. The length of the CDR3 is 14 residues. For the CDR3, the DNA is TGTGCCAGCAGCTTAGATCCCACAGGGGTAGGCTACACCTTC. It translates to CASSLDPTGVGYTF.

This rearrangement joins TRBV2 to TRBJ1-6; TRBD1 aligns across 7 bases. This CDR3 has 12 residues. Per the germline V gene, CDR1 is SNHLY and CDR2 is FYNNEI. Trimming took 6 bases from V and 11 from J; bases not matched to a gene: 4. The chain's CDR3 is CASRDRPPPLHF. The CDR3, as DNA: TGTGCCAGCAGGGACAGGCCTCCACCCCTCCACTTT.

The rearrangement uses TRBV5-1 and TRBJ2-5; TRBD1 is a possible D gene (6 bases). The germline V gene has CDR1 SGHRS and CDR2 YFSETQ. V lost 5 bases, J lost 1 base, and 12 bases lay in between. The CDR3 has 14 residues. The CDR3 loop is CASRVRGGQETQYF. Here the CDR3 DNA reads TGCGCCAGCAGGGTACGAGGGGGCCAAGAGACCCAGTACTTC.

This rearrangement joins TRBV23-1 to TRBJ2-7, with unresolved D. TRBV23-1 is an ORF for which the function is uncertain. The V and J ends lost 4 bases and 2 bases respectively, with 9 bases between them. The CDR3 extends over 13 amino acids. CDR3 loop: CASSRPFPYEQYF. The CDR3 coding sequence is TGCGCCAGCAGTCGTCCCTTCCCCTACGAGCAGTACTTC.

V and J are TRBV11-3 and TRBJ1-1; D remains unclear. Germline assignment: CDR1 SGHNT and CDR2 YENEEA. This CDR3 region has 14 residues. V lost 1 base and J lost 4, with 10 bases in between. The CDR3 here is CASSLGRGSTEAFF. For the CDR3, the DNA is TGTGCCAGCAGCTTAGGGCGAGGAAGCACTGAAGCTTTCTTT.

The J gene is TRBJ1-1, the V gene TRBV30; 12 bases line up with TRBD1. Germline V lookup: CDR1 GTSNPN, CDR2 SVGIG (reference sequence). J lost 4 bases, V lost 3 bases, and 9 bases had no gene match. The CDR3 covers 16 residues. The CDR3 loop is CAWSRGTGGEGTEAFF. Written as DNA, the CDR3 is TGTGCCTGGAGCCGGGGGACAGGGGGCGAGGGCACTGAAGCTTTCTTT.

The CDR3 bases are TGTGCCAGCAGCTTGGGGAGAACTGGAAACACCATATATTTT. Protein product: CASSLGRTGNTIYF. V and J are TRBV5-4 and TRBJ1-3; D call uncertain. The ends were cut back, 0 bases at V and 2 bases at J, with 6 bases in the middle. The CDR3 runs to 14 residues. CDR1 is SGHNT, CDR2 YYREEE, per germline (reference sequence).

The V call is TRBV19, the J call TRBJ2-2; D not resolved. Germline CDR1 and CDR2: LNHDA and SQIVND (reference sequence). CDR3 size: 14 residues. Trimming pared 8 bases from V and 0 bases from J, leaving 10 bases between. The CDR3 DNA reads TGTGCCAGTTTACGACACTCGAACACCGGGGAGCTGTTTTTT. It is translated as CASLRHSNTGELFF.

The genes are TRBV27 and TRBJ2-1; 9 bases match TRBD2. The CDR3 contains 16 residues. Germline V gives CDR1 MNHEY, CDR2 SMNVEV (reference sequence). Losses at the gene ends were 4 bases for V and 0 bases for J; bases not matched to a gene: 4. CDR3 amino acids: CASSSTSGRSYNEQFF. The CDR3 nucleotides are TGTGCCAGCAGTTCGACTAGCGGACGCTCCTACAATGAGCAGTTCTTC.

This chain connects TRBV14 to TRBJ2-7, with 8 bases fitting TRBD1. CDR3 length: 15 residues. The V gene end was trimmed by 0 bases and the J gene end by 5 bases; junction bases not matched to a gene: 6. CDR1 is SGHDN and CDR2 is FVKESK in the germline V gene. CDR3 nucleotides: TGTGCCAGCAGCCAAGAGGCCAGGGGGCTCGACGAGCAGTACTTC. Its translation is CASSQEARGLDEQYF. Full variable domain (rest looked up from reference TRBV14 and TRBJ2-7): EAGVTQFPSHSVIEKGQTVTLRCDPISGHDNLYWYRRVMGKEIKFLLHFVKESKQDESGMPNNRFLAERTGGTYSTLKVQPAELEDSGVYFCASSQEARGLDEQYFGPGTRLTVT.

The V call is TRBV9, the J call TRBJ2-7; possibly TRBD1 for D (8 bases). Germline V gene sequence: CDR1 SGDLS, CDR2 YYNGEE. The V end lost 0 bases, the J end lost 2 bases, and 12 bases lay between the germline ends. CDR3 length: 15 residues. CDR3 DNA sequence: TGTGCCAGCAGCGTAGGGGGGGGACAGGCCTACGAGCAGTACTTC. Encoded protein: CASSVGGGQAYEQYF.

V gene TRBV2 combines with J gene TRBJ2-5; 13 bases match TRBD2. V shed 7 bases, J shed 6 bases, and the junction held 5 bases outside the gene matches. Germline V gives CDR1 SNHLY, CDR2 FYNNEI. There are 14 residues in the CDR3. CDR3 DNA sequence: TGTGCCAGCACTCGGACTAGCGGGAGACAGACCCAGTACTTC. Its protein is CASTRTSGRQTQYF. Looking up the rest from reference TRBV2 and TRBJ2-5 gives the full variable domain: EPEVTQTPSHQVTQMGQEVILRCVPISNHLYFYWYRQILGQKVEFLVSFYNNEISEKSEIFDDQFSVERPDGSNFTLKIRSTKLEDSAMYFCASTRTSGRQTQYFGPGTRLLVL.

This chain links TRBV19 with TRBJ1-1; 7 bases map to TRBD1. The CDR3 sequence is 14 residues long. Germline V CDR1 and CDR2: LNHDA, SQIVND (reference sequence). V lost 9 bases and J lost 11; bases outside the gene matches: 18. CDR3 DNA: TGTGCCAGCAAACAAACCGGGACAGCTGAACGGGCTTTCTTT. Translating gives CASKQTGTAERAFF.

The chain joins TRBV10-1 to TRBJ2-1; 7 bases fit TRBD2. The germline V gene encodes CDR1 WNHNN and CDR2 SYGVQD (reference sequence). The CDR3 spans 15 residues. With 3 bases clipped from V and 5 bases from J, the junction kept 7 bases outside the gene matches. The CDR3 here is CASSERLAVNNEQFF. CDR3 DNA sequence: TGCGCCAGCAGTGAAAGGCTAGCGGTAAACAATGAGCAGTTCTTC.

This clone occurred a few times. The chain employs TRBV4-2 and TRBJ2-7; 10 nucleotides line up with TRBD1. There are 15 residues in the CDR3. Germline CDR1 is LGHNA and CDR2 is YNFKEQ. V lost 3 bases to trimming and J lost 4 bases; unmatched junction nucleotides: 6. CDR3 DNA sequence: TGTGCCAGCAGCCAGGCCGGGACAGGGGAGTACGAGCAGTACTTC. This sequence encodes CASSQAGTGEYEQYF.